Listed here is a single T cell receptor beta chain. An end of the junction does not agree with germline; a read error may underlie this. This specimen belongs to a study of Graves' ophthalmopathy and Graves' hyperthyroidism. RNA transcripts were the source from which TCR beta CDR3 regions were amplified. RT-PCR in the first round used HTBI primers; a second-round multiplex PCR followed. A single record per CDR3 protein comes from TCRdb applying MiXCR to the multiplex PCR reads. The repertoire holds 500,000 to 800,000 distinct CDR3 sequences, with over 40% as singletons. Looked up from germline, CDR1 is MGHRA and CDR2 is YSYEKL. The CDR3 consists of 17 residues.

This TCR derives from an adult man with Graves' ophthalmopathy. The sequenced material came from peripheral blood. The J gene is TRBJ2-3, the V gene TRBV4-1; D is ambiguous. This CDR3 reads CASSQDVQPFLTDTQYF. CDR3 coding DNA: TGTGCCAGCAGCCAAGATGTACAGCCTTTCCTCACAGATACGCAGTATTTT.